Described below is a single T cell receptor (beta chain) sequence and its context. This record comes from a study of shared T cell receptors in the human thymus. The repertoire was sequenced with immunoSEQ multiplex PCR; TCRdb's copy has only in-frame clones and lacks some. Of more than 550,000 clones listed, 70% to 90% were seen once; the top ten hold about 0.011%. Germline V CDR1 and CDR2: MRHNA, SNTAGT. Trimming removed 7 bases from V and 1 base from J, with 16 bases in between. The CDR3 runs 16 residues. This same sample was also part of a study on human thymus T cells. From that second work: Related research described strongly overlapping thymic repertoires in unrelated people.

The sample was thymocytes. The TCR was taken from a girl less than two years old with a congenital heart defect. The chain joins TRBV6-4 to TRBJ2-2; weak D call: TRBD2 (5 bases). The CDR3 DNA reads TGTGCCAGCAAGCGGCTACAGCGCTTGAACACCGGGGAGCTGTTTTTT. It translates to CASKRLQRLNTGELFF.